Presented here are 28 T cell receptor beta chains from one specimen sequenced in a study of shared clonotypes between healthy human individuals. Sequenced by immunoSEQ multiplex PCR; TCRdb stores in-frame clones only, minus some. This sample has 170,000 or so clones, with 66% found just once. Sequencing was performed on memory CD4+ T cells sorted from blood. Subset here: CD45RA-negative fraction. The receptors were gathered from a young man in good health.

The chain uses TRBV10-1 and TRBJ2-5, with a weak D call TRBD1 (6 bases). Germline V lookup: CDR1 WNHNN, CDR2 SYGVQD (reference sequence). Trimming removed 6 bases from V and 2 bases from J, with 10 bases in between. CDR3 length equals 13 residues. CDR3 in amino acids: CASSIGGQETQYF. The DNA of the CDR3 is TGCGCCAGCAGCATAGGGGGACAAGAGACCCAGTACTTC.

CDR3 bases: TGTGCCAGCAGCCCCGCGGGACAAGAAAATCAGCCCCAGCATTTT. Translation gives CASSPAGQENQPQHF. This rearrangement joins TRBV27 to TRBJ1-5, with a tentative D call TRBD1 (6 bases). Trimming removed 6 bases from V and 4 bases from J, with 16 bases in between. CDR3 length equals 15 residues. CDR1 and CDR2 from the germline V gene are MNHEY and SMNVEV (reference sequence).

A few counts support this clone. The CDR3 region has the DNA TGCGCCAGCAGCCGGGGCAGGGATGGCAATCAGCCCCAGCATTTT. Protein: CASSRGRDGNQPQHF. The genes are TRBV4-3 and TRBJ1-5; tentative D call: TRBD1 (5 bases). V lost 4 bases and J 2 bases, leaving 12 bases between the germline ends. The CDR3 totals 15 residues. Germline V gene lookup returns CDR1 LGHNA and CDR2 YSLEER.

The rearrangement uses TRBV5-4 and TRBJ1-2; tentative D call: TRBD1 (5 bases). The CDR3 consists of 14 residues. Germline CDR1 is SGHNT and CDR2 is YYREEE (reference sequence). V was clipped by 3 bases and J by 3 bases, with 12 bases between them. The CDR3 nucleotides are TGTGCCAGCAGCTCCGGGGACGGGGACTATGGCTACACCTTC. Amino acid sequence: CASSSGDGDYGYTF.

The chain uses TRBV2 and TRBJ2-3, with TRBD2 identical over 14 bases. V dropped 6 bases and J dropped 5; count of bases not matched to a gene: 19. The CDR3 is 20 amino acids. Germline CDR1 reads SNHLY; CDR2 reads FYNNEI. The CDR3 region has the DNA TGTGCCAGCAGGGCGGGGGCCAACGGACTAGCGGGAGGAATTAAAGATACGCAGTATTTT. Translated: CASRAGANGLAGGIKDTQYF.

The chain has TRBV11-3 and TRBJ2-7; weak D call: TRBD1 (7 bases). Germline V CDR1 and CDR2: SGHNT, YENEEA. Deletions cut 1 base from V and 5 bases from J, with 15 bases between. The CDR3 contains 15 residues. The CDR3 nucleotides read TGTGCCAGCAGCTTAGGAACCGGAGGGGGCCACGAGCAGTACTTC. Its protein is CASSLGTGGGHEQYF.

This clone has at least ten counts. V gene TRBV5-1 combines with J gene TRBJ2-1, with 10 positions matching TRBD1. Germline trimming cut 3 bases from V and 4 bases from J; bases unmatched to any gene: 7. Germline V lookup: CDR1 SGHRS, CDR2 YFSETQ. CDR3 length: 16 amino acids. CDR3 sequence (DNA): TGCGCCAGCAGCTCATACCGGGACAGGGGTTACAATGAGCAGTTCTTC. This sequence encodes CASSSYRDRGYNEQFF.

This chain connects TRBV30 to TRBJ1-3, with D uncertain. The CDR3 length is 13 residues. The V gene's germline CDR1 is GTSNPN and CDR2 SVGIG (reference sequence). The V end was cut by 2 bases, the J end by 2 bases, with 7 bases between. CDR3 region: CAWSYKAGNTIYF. The CDR3 coding sequence is TGTGCCTGGAGTTACAAAGCTGGAAACACCATATATTTT.

The rearrangement joins TRBV7-3 to TRBJ2-4; 7 bases are shared with TRBD1. The CDR3 is made up of 19 amino acids. Looked up from germline, CDR1 is SGHTA and CDR2 is FQGTGA. After removal of 4 bases from V and 0 bases from J, the junction contained 15 bases not matched to a gene. The chain's CDR3 is CASSSPGQRKQLAKNIQYF. In nucleotides, the CDR3 is TGTGCCAGCAGCTCTCCGGGACAGCGAAAACAATTAGCCAAAAACATTCAGTACTTC. The full variable domain, with the rest looked up from reference TRBV7-3 and TRBJ2-4, is GAGVSQTPSNKVTEKGKYVELRCDPISGHTALYWYRQSLGQGPEFLIYFQGTGAADDSGLPNDRFFAVRPEGSVSTLKIQRTERGDSAVYLCASSSPGQRKQLAKNIQYFGAGTRLSVL.

V usage is TRBV7-4 and J usage is TRBJ2-7; the D gene is possibly TRBD2 (6 bases). V lost 1 base, J lost 0 bases, and 13 bases lay in between. Germline CDR1 and CDR2: SGHVT and SQSDAQ. The CDR3 covers 16 residues. The chain's CDR3 is CASSLVVGRGSYEQYF. In nucleotides, the CDR3 is TGTGCCAGCAGCTTAGTCGTCGGGCGGGGCTCCTACGAGCAGTACTTC.

This chain links TRBV28 with TRBJ2-1; 12 positions agree with TRBD2. CDR3 length equals 15 residues. V dropped 3 bases and J dropped 6; count of bases not matched to a gene: 3. Germline V lookup: CDR1 MDHEN, CDR2 SYDVKM. The CDR3 loop is CASSLGTSGSNEQFF. CDR3 DNA: TGTGCCAGCAGTTTGGGGACTAGCGGGTCCAATGAGCAGTTCTTC. The full variable domain, completed using reference TRBV28 and TRBJ2-1, is DVKVTQSSRYLVKRTGEKVFLECVQDMDHENMFWYRQDPGLGLRLIYFSYDVKMKEKGDIPEGYSVSREKKERFSLILESASTNQTSMYLCASSLGTSGSNEQFFGPGTRLTVL.

This clone has a handful of counts. The chain recombines TRBV29-1 with TRBJ2-3; D may match TRBD1 or TRBD2 (6 bases each). CDR1 is SQVTM, CDR2 ANQGSEA, per germline. The CDR3 is 13 residues long. The V and J ends lost 4 bases and 4 bases respectively, with 12 bases between them. The CDR3 spells CSVALGGADTQYF. DNA of the CDR3: TGCAGCGTTGCTCTCGGGGGCGCAGATACGCAGTATTTT.

The count of this clone is one. This rearrangement joins TRBV28 to TRBJ1-2, with 7 bases aligning to TRBD1. The length of the CDR3 is 14 residues. The V and J ends lost 6 bases and 4 bases, in that order; junction bases with no gene match: 8. Germline assignment: CDR1 MDHEN and CDR2 SYDVKM. CDR3: CASRVHAGGYGYTF. The CDR3 DNA sequence: TGTGCCAGCAGAGTCCATGCAGGGGGCTATGGCTACACCTTC.

This chain uses TRBV5-4 with TRBJ2-5; TRBD2 matches at 8 bases. The CDR3 is made up of 15 amino acids. With 0 bases clipped from V and 5 bases from J, the junction kept 6 bases outside the gene matches. Germline CDR1 SGHNT, CDR2 YYREEE (reference sequence). The DNA of the CDR3 is TGTGCCAGCAGCTTGGGAGCGGGAGCGGAGGAGACCCAGTACTTC. Translated: CASSLGAGAEETQYF.

The rearrangement joins TRBV5-1 to TRBJ1-4; D uncertain. The CDR3 has 13 residues. Germline CDR1 reads SGHRS; CDR2 reads YFSETQ. V was pared by 4 bases and J by 6 bases, with 10 bases between. CDR3 bases: TGCGCCAGCAGCCCCAGCACGGATGAAAAACTGTTTTTT. This gives the protein CASSPSTDEKLFF.

CDR3 loop: CASRQTGGNYGYTF. The CDR3 nucleotides are TGTGCCAGCAGGCAGACAGGGGGAAACTATGGCTACACCTTC. The V gene is TRBV11-2, the J gene TRBJ1-2, with 9 bases that match TRBD1. The ends lost 6 bases at V and 2 bases at J; junction bases unmatched: 4. Germline loops: CDR1 SGHAT, CDR2 FQNNGV. This CDR3 comprises 14 residues. The full variable domain, in which reference TRBV11-2 and TRBJ1-2 provide the parts outside the CDR3, is EAGVAQSPRYKIIEKRQSVAFWCNPISGHATLYWYQQILGQGPKLLIQFQNNGVVDDSQLPKDRFSAERLKGVDSTLKIQPAKLEDSAVYLCASRQTGGNYGYTFGSGTRLTVV.

This chain uses TRBV10-3 with TRBJ2-5; possible D gene TRBD2, 7 bases. This CDR3 region has 17 residues. In germline, CDR1 is ENHRY, CDR2 SYGVKD. V lost 10 bases and J 5 bases, leaving 29 bases between the germline ends. CDR3 coding DNA: TGTGCCACCACCGGGGGGCTGGGCAGGGGACTCGGGGAGACCCAGTACTTC. It is translated as CATTGGLGRGLGETQYF.

The V call is TRBV6-1, the J call TRBJ2-7; TRBD1 might be the D (5 bases). The CDR3 consists of 14 residues. Trimming pared 6 bases from V and 2 bases from J, leaving 14 bases between. Germline-derived CDR1 and CDR2 are MNHNS and SASEGT. The CDR3, as DNA: TGTGCCAGCAGGCCGGCGCAGGGTCCCTACGAGCAGTACTTC. Encoded protein: CASRPAQGPYEQYF.

This chain links TRBV15 with TRBJ1-5; 9 nucleotides align to TRBD1. Germline V CDR1 and CDR2: LNHNV, YYDKDF (reference sequence). V was pared by 5 bases and J by 11 bases, with 4 bases of the junction left unmatched. The CDR3 extends over 12 amino acids. The CDR3 spells CATSPRDRAQHF. The CDR3 DNA sequence: TGTGCCACCAGCCCCAGGGACAGGGCCCAGCATTTT.

This clone was seen only a few times. This chain uses TRBV6-5 with TRBJ2-3; D ambiguous. CDR1 is MNHEY and CDR2 is SVGAGI in the germline V gene. V was trimmed by 5 bases and J by 7 bases, leaving 19 bases between them. This CDR3 region has 15 residues. The chain's CDR3 is CASSQQDLSVNTQYF. CDR3 nucleotide sequence: TGTGCCAGCAGTCAGCAAGACTTGAGCGTTAATACGCAGTATTTT.

The chain recombines TRBV5-1 with TRBJ2-1; 8 bases align to TRBD2. Per the germline V gene, CDR1 is SGHRS and CDR2 is YFSETQ. The V gene end was trimmed by 3 bases and the J gene end by 5 bases; junction bases not matched to a gene: 1. This CDR3 is built from 13 residues. The CDR3 nucleotides read TGCGCCAGCAGCTCGGGAGGGGACAATGAGCAGTTCTTC. Amino acid sequence: CASSSGGDNEQFF.

This clone was recorded only once. CDR3 coding DNA: TGTGCCAGCAGCCCCGGGCTGAGCACAGATACGCAGTATTTT. Translated: CASSPGLSTDTQYF. V and J are TRBV11-2 and TRBJ2-3; D is ambiguous. Germline CDR1 is SGHAT and CDR2 is FQNNGV. The V and J ends lost 5 bases and 0 bases respectively, with 9 bases between them. The CDR3 runs to 14 residues.

CDR3 in amino acids: CASRRQGANTEAFF. The CDR3 bases are TGTGCCAGCAGAAGACAGGGGGCGAACACTGAAGCTTTCTTT. The chain links TRBV6-5 to TRBJ1-1; 10 nucleotides align to TRBD1. The CDR3 spans 14 residues. Trimming cost V 6 bases and J 1 base; bases outside gene matches: 2. Germline V gives CDR1 MNHEY, CDR2 SVGAGI.

This chain links TRBV10-3 with TRBJ1-1, with TRBD1 matching 7 bases. Germline loops: CDR1 ENHRY, CDR2 SYGVKD. J lost 3 bases, V lost 3 bases, and 10 bases had no gene match. The CDR3 sequence is 16 residues long. The CDR3 loop reads CAISDYRGLRDTEAFF. DNA for the CDR3: TGTGCCATCAGTGACTACAGGGGTTTGCGGGACACTGAAGCTTTCTTT.

This clone was seen many times. The CDR3 nucleotides are TGTGCCAGCAGCAGTACCATGGACTATCTTAGAAATGAGCAGTTCTTC. It translates to CASSSTMDYLRNEQFF. The rearrangement links TRBV5-6 to TRBJ2-1, with a tentative D call TRBD2 (6 bases). The CDR3 is made up of 16 amino acids. Trimming pared 4 bases from V and 7 bases from J, leaving 21 bases between. Germline V CDR1 and CDR2: SGHDT, YYEEEE.

The rearrangement uses TRBV4-1 and TRBJ1-4; D is unresolved. With 3 bases removed from V and 0 bases from J, the gap between germline ends came to 8 bases. The CDR3 spans 15 residues. The germline gives CDR1 MGHRA, CDR2 YSYEKL. The chain's CDR3 is CASSHRYATNEKLFF. CDR3 nucleotide sequence: TGCGCCAGCAGCCACCGGTATGCAACTAATGAAAAACTGTTTTTT.

The gene calls are TRBV7-2 and TRBJ1-2; D is possibly TRBD1 (5 bases). Germline V lookup: CDR1 SGHTA, CDR2 FQGNSA. The CDR3 sequence is 15 residues long. V was pared by 3 bases and J by 6 bases, with 17 bases between. The CDR3 nucleotides read TGTGCCAGCAGCTTCGTTTGGCGAGGGGAGGATGGCTACACCTTC. Translation: CASSFVWRGEDGYTF.

The J gene is TRBJ2-2, the V gene TRBV9, with TRBD2 matching 8 bases. CDR1 and CDR2 from the germline V gene are SGDLS and YYNGEE. The CDR3 extends over 16 amino acids. With V trimmed by 0 bases and J by 4 bases, 5 bases remained unmatched. CDR3 coding DNA: TGTGCCAGCAGCGTAGGCGGGAGGCTTTCCACCGGGGAGCTGTTTTTT. This codes for CASSVGGRLSTGELFF.